Shown below are 17 T cell receptor beta chains from a single sample sequenced in a study of technical replicates of blood from a few donors. The method was immunoSEQ multiplex PCR; TCRdb's version includes in-frame clones alone and lacks a portion of them. The profile shows about 82,000 clones, over 90% of them singletons. Sequenced material: T cells isolated from PBMCs. Every receptor here comes from a human donor in good health.

This sequence joins TRBV9 and TRBJ2-2; 9 positions agree with TRBD1. From germline, CDR1 is SGDLS and CDR2 YYNGEE. Unmatched junction bases numbered 8, after V lost 7 bases and J lost 4 bases. The CDR3 consists of 15 residues. The CDR3 is CASGRGTGSTGELFF. DNA of the CDR3: TGTGCCAGCGGGCGGGGGACAGGGTCCACCGGGGAGCTGTTTTTT.

The rearrangement joins TRBV7-3 to TRBJ2-3, with TRBD2 as a possible D gene (6 bases). Trimming stripped 1 base from V and 3 bases from J, with 14 bases between. CDR1 and CDR2 from the germline V gene are SGHTA and FQGTGA. The CDR3 is made up of 16 amino acids. The CDR3 here is CASSLRRSGVTDTQYF. In DNA, the CDR3 is TGTGCCAGCAGCTTAAGGCGGTCGGGAGTGACAGATACGCAGTATTTT. Using reference TRBV7-3 and TRBJ2-3 for the parts outside the CDR3, the full variable domain is GAGVSQTPSNKVTEKGKYVELRCDPISGHTALYWYRQSLGQGPEFLIYFQGTGAADDSGLPNDRFFAVRPEGSVSTLKIQRTERGDSAVYLCASSLRRSGVTDTQYFGPGTRLTVL.

The chain recombines TRBV19 with TRBJ2-5; D possibly corresponds to TRBD2 (6 bases). Deletions cut 6 bases from V and 2 bases from J, with 16 bases between. The germline CDR1 and CDR2 sequences are LNHDA and SQIVND (reference sequence). The length of the CDR3 is 15 residues. CDR3 bases: TGTGCCAGTAGCCACCAGGGTGCGGGACAAGAGACCCAGTACTTC. This gives the protein CASSHQGAGQETQYF.

J is TRBJ2-7 and V is TRBV2; a weak D match, TRBD1 (5 bases). The V end was cut by 5 bases, the J end by 4 bases, with 15 bases between. This CDR3 spans 14 amino acids. CDR1 and CDR2 from the germline V gene are SNHLY and FYNNEI. CDR3 in amino acids: CASSHPWQGYEQYF. The CDR3 DNA follows: TGTGCCAGCAGTCACCCATGGCAGGGTTACGAGCAGTACTTC.

This sequence joins TRBV5-1 and TRBJ2-3, with 11 bases that match TRBD2. CDR1 and CDR2 (germline): SGHRS, YFSETQ. This CDR3 region has 15 residues. V trimming: 6 bases; J trimming: 4 bases; junction bases outside the gene matches: 7. CDR3 amino acids: CASKTTSGSADTQYF. CDR3 DNA sequence: TGCGCCAGCAAGACCACTAGCGGGAGCGCAGATACGCAGTATTTT.

The chain couples TRBV9 to TRBJ1-1, with 9 bases identical to TRBD1. CDR3 length: 11 amino acids. V lost 3 bases, J lost 9 bases, and 0 bases stayed unmatched. Germline CDR1 and CDR2: SGDLS and YYNGEE. The CDR3 loop reads CASSDRGQAFF. The DNA of the CDR3 is TGTGCCAGCAGCGACAGGGGGCAAGCTTTCTTT.

The genes are TRBV19 and TRBJ2-2; TRBD1 matches at 7 bases. Per the germline V gene, CDR1 is LNHDA and CDR2 is SQIVND (reference sequence). With 0 bases clipped from V and 3 bases from J, the junction kept 7 bases outside the gene matches. This CDR3 contains 17 residues. CDR3 sequence (DNA): TGTGCCAGTAGTATAGACATAAATCAGGGGGACACCGGGGAGCTGTTTTTT. It is translated as CASSIDINQGDTGELFF.

The chain links TRBV20-1 to TRBJ2-3; D unclear. The CDR3 totals 11 residues. Trimming took 5 bases from V and 3 from J, leaving 6 bases between them. Germline assignment: CDR1 DFQATT and CDR2 SNEGSKA (reference sequence). CDR3 nucleotides: TGCAGTGCTTCTCGTACAGATACGCAGTATTTT. Amino acids: CSASRTDTQYF.

This chain connects TRBV30 to TRBJ1-3; 7 nucleotides line up with TRBD1. J lost 4 bases, V lost 4 bases, and 7 bases had no gene match. The CDR3 totals 14 residues. Looked up from germline, CDR1 is GTSNPN and CDR2 is SVGIG (reference sequence). The DNA for the CDR3 is TGTGCCTGGAATCTGCAGGGGGTCGGAAACACCATATATTTT. It yields the protein CAWNLQGVGNTIYF.

This chain uses TRBV30 with TRBJ2-3; D not certain. The CDR3 covers 15 residues. Trimming left V 4 bases short and J 2 bases short, with 16 bases between. CDR1 is GTSNPN and CDR2 is SVGIG in the germline V gene (reference sequence). The CDR3, as DNA: TGTGCCTGGACCCTCGGCGGAGCTTCCACAGATACGCAGTATTTT. Translating gives CAWTLGGASTDTQYF.

This chain uses TRBV6-6 with TRBJ1-2; tentatively, D is TRBD1 (6 bases). V shed 0 bases and J shed 6 bases, with 17 bases lying between them. The length of the CDR3 is 16 residues. From germline, CDR1 is MNHNY and CDR2 SVGAGI (reference sequence). The CDR3, as DNA: TGTGCCAGCAGTTACTCTATTGTCAGGGGAGAGAATGGCTACACCTTC. Amino acid sequence: CASSYSIVRGENGYTF.

This clone was counted only a few times. The chain carries TRBV29-1 and TRBJ1-1; 7 bases line up with TRBD1. V trimming: 8 bases; J trimming: 5 bases; junction bases outside the gene matches: 8. CDR1 is SQVTM, CDR2 ANQGSEA, per germline. The CDR3 spans 12 residues. CDR3 bases: TGCAGCTATGGGGACAGAAGAACTGAAGCTTTCTTT. Protein product: CSYGDRRTEAFF.

The V call is TRBV6-5, the J call TRBJ1-4, with a weak D call TRBD1 (5 bases). This CDR3 has 15 amino acids. Between the trimmed V and J ends, which lost 5 bases and 3 bases, there was a span of 13 bases. Looked up from germline, CDR1 is MNHEY and CDR2 is SVGAGI. CDR3 nucleotide sequence: TGTGCCAGCAGTATTCAGGGTAATGCTAATGAAAAACTGTTTTTT. This encodes CASSIQGNANEKLFF.

The genes are TRBV7-3 and TRBJ2-3, with a possible D match to TRBD2 (5 bases). Germline CDR1 reads SGHTA; CDR2 reads FQGTGA. Deletions cut 2 bases from V and 5 bases from J, with 11 bases between. The CDR3 extends over 14 amino acids. The CDR3 loop reads CASSLVGVGDTQYF. DNA for the CDR3: TGTGCCAGCAGCTTAGTGGGAGTTGGAGATACGCAGTATTTT.

The V gene is TRBV5-4, the J gene TRBJ2-6; D is perhaps TRBD1 (5 bases). The CDR3 is 17 residues long. Trimming stripped 3 bases from V and 2 bases from J, with 15 bases between. Germline CDR1 reads SGHNT; CDR2 reads YYREEE (reference sequence). The CDR3 sequence is CASSSPTDSPGANVLTF. DNA of the CDR3: TGTGCCAGCAGCTCACCGACAGACTCACCTGGGGCCAACGTCCTGACTTTC.

V gene TRBV2 combines with J gene TRBJ1-2; TRBD1 matches 9 bases. The CDR3 runs to 15 residues. The junction had 9 bases not matched to a gene; V was cut back by 8 bases and J by 2 bases. Germline values: CDR1 SNHLY, CDR2 FYNNEI. CDR3 sequence reads: CASSGRDRVNYGYTF. In DNA, the CDR3 is TGTGCCAGCTCAGGCAGGGACAGGGTCAACTATGGCTACACCTTC.

The J gene is TRBJ2-3, the V gene TRBV15; TRBD2 is a possible D gene (5 bases). CDR3 length equals 15 residues. Looked up from germline, CDR1 is LNHNV and CDR2 is YYDKDF (reference sequence). V was pared by 1 base and J by 1 base, with 9 bases between. Here the CDR3 DNA reads TGTGCCACCAGCAGAGGAAATAGCGGCACAGATACGCAGTATTTT. Translating it yields CATSRGNSGTDTQYF.